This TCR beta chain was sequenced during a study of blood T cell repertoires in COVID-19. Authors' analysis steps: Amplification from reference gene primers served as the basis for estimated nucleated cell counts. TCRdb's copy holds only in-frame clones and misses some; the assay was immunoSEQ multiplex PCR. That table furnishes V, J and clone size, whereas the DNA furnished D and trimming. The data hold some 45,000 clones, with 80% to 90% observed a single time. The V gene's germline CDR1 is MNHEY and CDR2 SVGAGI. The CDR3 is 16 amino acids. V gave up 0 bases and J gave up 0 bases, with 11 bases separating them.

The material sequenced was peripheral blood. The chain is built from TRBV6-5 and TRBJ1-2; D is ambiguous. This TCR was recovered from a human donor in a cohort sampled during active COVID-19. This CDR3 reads CASSYSGGRTNYGYTF. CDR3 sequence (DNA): TGTGCCAGCAGTTACTCGGGAGGGAGGACTAACTATGGCTACACCTTC.